The 3 T cell receptor beta chains below were found in one sample sequenced in a study of cytomegalovirus exposure and HLA in healthy donors. The PCR was carried out with 60 Vbeta primers and 13 Jbeta primers. Profiled with immunoSEQ multiplex PCR; TCRdb holds only in-frame clones, not every one. The sample gives approximately 150,000 clones, roughly 84% of which show up once; around 0.96% is in the top ten. Material: PBMCs. All receptors come from a man under 40 in good health and CMV-seronegative.

The chain recombines TRBV2 with TRBJ1-2; possible D gene TRBD1, 5 bases. The CDR3 sequence is 12 residues long. Trimming stripped 7 bases from V and 8 bases from J, with 14 bases between. Germline values: CDR1 SNHLY, CDR2 FYNNEI. The CDR3 loop reads CASITTGQGYTF. DNA for the CDR3: TGTGCCAGCATCACTACAGGCCAGGGCTACACCTTC.

This clone came up a few times. V and J are TRBV7-9 and TRBJ2-1; 7 bases are shared with TRBD2. J was trimmed by 8 bases and V by 1 base; bases with no gene match: 2. CDR1 is SEHNR and CDR2 is FQNEAQ in the germline V gene (reference sequence). The CDR3 totals 13 residues. As DNA, the CDR3 is TGTGCCAGCAGCTTAGAGGGAGGGGATGAGCAGTTCTTC. Its translation is CASSLEGGDEQFF. Complete variable domain (other parts from reference TRBV7-9 and TRBJ2-1): DTGVSQNPRHKITKRGQNVTFRCDPISEHNRLYWYRQTLGQGPEFLTYFQNEAQLEKSRLLSDRFSAERPKGSFSTLEIQRTEQGDSAMYLCASSLEGGDEQFFGPGTRLTVL.

CDR3 protein: CATTGLQGTEAFF. The DNA of the CDR3 is TGTGCCACCACAGGATTACAGGGCACTGAAGCTTTCTTT. V gene TRBV10-3 combines with J gene TRBJ1-1; D may be TRBD1 (6 bases). The CDR3 runs to 13 residues. V gave up 10 bases and J gave up 4 bases, with 16 bases separating them. Germline CDR1 and CDR2: ENHRY and SYGVKD.